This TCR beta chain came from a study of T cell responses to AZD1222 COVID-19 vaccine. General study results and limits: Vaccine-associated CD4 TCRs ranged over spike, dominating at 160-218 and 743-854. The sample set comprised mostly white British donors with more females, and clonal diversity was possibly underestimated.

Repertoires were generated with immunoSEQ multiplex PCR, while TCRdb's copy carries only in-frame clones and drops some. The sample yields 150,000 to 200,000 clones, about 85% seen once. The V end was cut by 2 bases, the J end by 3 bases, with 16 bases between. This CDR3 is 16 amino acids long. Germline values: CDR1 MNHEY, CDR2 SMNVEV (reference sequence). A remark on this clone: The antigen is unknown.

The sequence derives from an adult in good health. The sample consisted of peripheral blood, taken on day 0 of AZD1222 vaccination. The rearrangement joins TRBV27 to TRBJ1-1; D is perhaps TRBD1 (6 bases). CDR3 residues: CASSLVGGLGDTEAFF. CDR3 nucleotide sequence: TGTGCCAGCAGTTTAGTTGGGGGGCTAGGGGACACTGAAGCTTTCTTT.